Sequencing of this T cell receptor beta chain was carried out in a study of T cells after yellow fever vaccination. Universal primer sites and UMIs were introduced during 5'RACE template-switching synthesis of TCR cDNA. TCRdb re-called the 5' RACE reads with MiXCR, one entry per CDR3 protein. The table includes approximately 160,000 distinct CDR3 sequences, approximately 6.2% detected once. This clonotype appeared a few times. The antigen remains undetermined. Trimming removed 7 bases at V and 1 base at J, with 5 bases between. CDR3 length: 12 amino acids. From germline, CDR1 is MRHNA and CDR2 SNTAGT. The study, taken as a whole, reports: Most primary-vaccination clones reappeared after the booster (just under 98% CD4, approximately 88% CD8).

This TCR was sampled from a man between 18 and 29 years old who received the YFV17D yellow fever vaccine. The chain joins TRBV6-4 to TRBJ1-3; no clear D. This sample comprised CD4+ T cells sorted from PBMCs, obtained on the day of the first yellow fever vaccination. The CDR3, as DNA: TGTGCCAGCACAGAGTCTGGAAACACCATATATTTT. Amino acid sequence: CASTESGNTIYF.